The 31 T cell receptor beta chains presented below share a single source sample, sequenced in a study of T cell responses to AZD1222 COVID-19 vaccine. TCRdb keeps only in-frame clones here, not all; method: immunoSEQ multiplex PCR. The sample has some 120,000 clones, approximately 85% seen once. The starting material was peripheral blood, obtained on day 0 of MenACWY control vaccination. The origin of the receptors is an adult in good health.

The chain links TRBV20-1 to TRBJ2-3; the D is unclear. The V gene's germline CDR1 is DFQATT and CDR2 SNEGSKA (reference sequence). The CDR3 is 11 residues long. V was pared by 3 bases and J by 6 bases, with 7 bases between. This CDR3 reads CSARPSDTQYF. CDR3 DNA: TGCAGTGCTAGGCCATCCGATACGCAGTATTTT.

The count of this clone is one. The CDR3 loop reads CASSRGNTEAFF. CDR3 nucleotides: TGTGCCAGCAGCAGGGGTAACACTGAAGCTTTCTTT. V is TRBV6-1 and J is TRBJ1-1; D perhaps matches TRBD1 (6 bases). Germline V gives CDR1 MNHNS, CDR2 SASEGT. The CDR3 sequence is 12 residues long. Trimming pared 6 bases from V and 2 bases from J, leaving 7 bases between.

In regard to this clone: The germline gene is not matched at one end of the junction; a read error may be the cause. V and J are TRBV7-7 and TRBJ2-1, with 9 positions matching TRBD2. CDR3 length: 16 residues. CDR1 is SSHAT, CDR2 FNYEAQ, per germline (reference sequence). The chain's CDR3 is CASSSHAGGSYNEQFF. The CDR3 nucleotides are TGTGCTAGCAGCTCCCATGCGGGGGGGAGCTACAATGAGCAGTTCTTC.

The chain joins TRBV6-1 to TRBJ2-4; 13 bases map to TRBD2. The ends lost 4 bases at V and 1 base at J; junction bases unmatched: 10. From germline, CDR1 is MNHNS and CDR2 SASEGT. The CDR3 is 19 amino acids. The CDR3: CASSALLAGGRLAKNIQYF. The CDR3 coding sequence is TGTGCCAGCAGTGCACTACTAGCGGGGGGGCGTCTGGCCAAAAACATTCAGTACTTC.

The chain employs TRBV11-3 and TRBJ1-1; D not resolved. V was clipped by 1 base and J by 1 base, with 4 bases between them. The CDR3 spans 13 residues. Germline V gene data show CDR1 as SGHNT and CDR2 as YENEEA. CDR3 sequence: CASSLGANTEAFF. The DNA for the CDR3 is TGTGCCAGCAGCTTAGGGGCGAACACTGAAGCTTTCTTT.

The V gene is TRBV19, the J gene TRBJ1-2, with 10 nucleotides matching TRBD1. Losses at the gene ends were 3 bases for V and 5 bases for J; bases not matched to a gene: 6. CDR1 and CDR2 from the germline V gene are LNHDA and SQIVND (reference sequence). The CDR3 contains 15 residues. The CDR3 coding sequence is TGTGCCAGTAGTATTTCCGGACAGGGGGTTTATGGCTACACCTTC. This translates into CASSISGQGVYGYTF. Together with reference TRBV19 and TRBJ1-2, the CDR3 gives the full variable domain: DGGITQSPKYLFRKEGQNVTLSCEQNLNHDAMYWYRQDPGQGLRLIYYSQIVNDFQKGDIAEGYSVSREKKESFPLTVTSAQKNPTAFYLCASSISGQGVYGYTFGSGTRLTVV.

This chain connects TRBV3-1 (or the pseudogene TRBV3-2) to TRBJ2-7; the D gene is possibly TRBD1 (6 bases). The CDR3 spans 16 residues. Germline V gene lookup returns CDR1 LGHDT and CDR2 YNNKEL (reference sequence). V was trimmed by 1 base and J by 2 bases, leaving 15 bases between them. Here the CDR3 reads CASSQGWTETPYEQYF. CDR3 coding DNA: TGTGCCAGCAGCCAAGGCTGGACAGAGACCCCCTACGAGCAGTACTTC.

In its sample, this clone was seen once. The chain recombines TRBV15 with TRBJ1-4; D is undetermined. CDR1 is LNHNV and CDR2 is YYDKDF in the germline V gene (reference sequence). There are 15 residues in the CDR3. V was cut by 7 bases and J by 2 bases, with 14 bases left in between. The CDR3 region is CATNPDRGTNEKLFF. CDR3 nucleotides: TGTGCCACCAATCCGGATAGAGGGACTAATGAAAAACTGTTTTTT.

This sequence joins TRBV10-3 and TRBJ1-2, with D unresolved. With 8 bases removed from V and 2 bases from J, the gap between germline ends came to 9 bases. The CDR3 contains 12 residues. The germline CDR1 and CDR2 sequences are ENHRY and SYGVKD. The CDR3 sequence is CAIAEQNYGYTF. DNA for the CDR3: TGTGCCATCGCAGAGCAGAACTATGGCTACACCTTC.

J is TRBJ2-1 and V is TRBV5-1; 11 bases match TRBD2. Germline CDR1 reads SGHRS; CDR2 reads YFSETQ. Unmatched junction bases numbered 7, after V lost 7 bases and J lost 4 bases. This CDR3 is 15 amino acids long. The CDR3 region is CASGGLAGSYNEQFF. The CDR3 DNA follows: TGCGCCAGCGGAGGACTAGCGGGTAGTTACAATGAGCAGTTCTTC.

J is TRBJ1-2 and V is TRBV19; 7 bases map to TRBD1. Germline CDR1 LNHDA, CDR2 SQIVND (reference sequence). V lost 4 bases to trimming and J lost 4 bases; unmatched junction nucleotides: 6. CDR3 length: 14 residues. DNA of the CDR3: TGTGCCAGTAGTACCCAGGGGGGATCCTATGGCTACACCTTC. Encoded protein: CASSTQGGSYGYTF.

The V and J genes are TRBV11-2 and TRBJ2-5; 15 positions match TRBD2. Germline CDR1 and CDR2: SGHAT and FQNNGV. J gave up 4 bases and V 6 bases, and 0 bases lay outside the gene matches. The CDR3 extends over 14 amino acids. CDR3 nucleotide sequence: TGTGCCAGCAGGGGACTAGCGGGGGGAGAGACCCAGTACTTC. It specifies CASRGLAGGETQYF.

The chain has TRBV5-1 and TRBJ2-1; 8 nucleotides agree with TRBD2. J lost 3 bases, V lost 7 bases, and 12 bases had no gene match. The CDR3 is 16 amino acids. Germline-derived CDR1 and CDR2 are SGHRS and YFSETQ. CDR3 DNA: TGCGCCAGCGGAATCGGCGGGGGGAAAAGCTACAATGAGCAGTTCTTC. Amino acids: CASGIGGGKSYNEQFF.

The chain uses TRBV5-6 and TRBJ1-3; 10 bases are a match to TRBD1. The CDR3 sequence is 16 residues long. CDR1 and CDR2 (germline): SGHDT, YYEEEE. J gave up 3 bases and V 4 bases, and 7 bases lay outside the gene matches. The CDR3 bases are TGTGCCAGCAGCCCTTCAGGACAGGGGGGTGGAAACACCATATATTTT. Encoded protein: CASSPSGQGGGNTIYF.

The chain joins TRBV2 to TRBJ2-5; 8 bases line up with TRBD2. After removal of 6 bases from V and 1 base from J, the junction contained 10 bases not matched to a gene. The CDR3 is made up of 16 amino acids. Germline V CDR1 and CDR2: SNHLY, FYNNEI. The CDR3 bases are TGTGCCAGCAGCCCCTACGGGGGGGCTGGCCAAGAGACCCAGTACTTC. Translating gives CASSPYGGAGQETQYF.

V and J are TRBV9 and TRBJ2-7; D is ambiguous. The V end lost 0 bases, the J end lost 5 bases, and 9 bases lay between the germline ends. Germline V lookup: CDR1 SGDLS, CDR2 YYNGEE. The CDR3 loop spans 13 amino acids. Written as DNA, the CDR3 is TGTGCCAGCAGCGTAGAGCCCCTCGACGAGCAGTACTTC. Protein: CASSVEPLDEQYF.

This clone was counted a few times. The chain joins TRBV6-2 or TRBV6-3 to TRBJ1-2, with 7 bases fitting TRBD1. V was pared by 3 bases and J by 3 bases, with 7 bases of the junction left unmatched. This CDR3 contains 15 residues. Germline V gives CDR1 MNHEY, CDR2 SVGEGT. The CDR3, as DNA: TGTGCCAGCAGTTATCGCACTACAGGGGACTATGGCTACACCTTC. Translating gives CASSYRTTGDYGYTF.

The chain is built from TRBV28 and TRBJ1-3; no definite D call. Germline CDR1 reads MDHEN; CDR2 reads SYDVKM. The CDR3 has 11 amino acids. Between the trimmed V and J ends, which lost 6 bases and 9 bases, there was a span of 9 bases. The CDR3 spells CASSLYGTIYF. CDR3 nucleotide sequence: TGTGCCAGCAGCCTTTACGGCACCATATATTTT.

The J gene is TRBJ1-5, the V gene TRBV28; TRBD1 agrees at 8 bases. CDR1 and CDR2 (germline): MDHEN, SYDVKM. The CDR3 is made up of 17 amino acids. V lost 2 bases and J lost 3; bases outside the gene matches: 9. CDR3: CASSLTSGGRSNQPQHF. The CDR3, as DNA: TGTGCCAGCAGTTTAACGTCAGGGGGCCGCTCCAATCAGCCCCAGCATTTT.

The chain carries TRBV28 and TRBJ1-5, with D possibly matching TRBD1 (6 bases). The CDR3 is made up of 15 amino acids. Germline CDR1 is MDHEN and CDR2 is SYDVKM. V shed 2 bases and J shed 5 bases, with 13 bases lying between them. In DNA form, the CDR3 reads TGTGCCAGCAGTTTAAGGGGGGGAGGGCATCAGCCCCAGCATTTT. Encoded protein: CASSLRGGGHQPQHF.

The chain recombines TRBV4-1 with TRBJ1-2, with D possibly being TRBD1 (5 bases). Between the trimmed V and J ends, which lost 1 base and 8 bases, there was a span of 14 bases. The CDR3 consists of 14 residues. The germline V gene encodes CDR1 MGHRA and CDR2 YSYEKL. The CDR3 reads CASSQGAGIKGYTF. The CDR3 nucleotides read TGCGCCAGCAGCCAAGGCGCAGGGATAAAGGGCTACACCTTC.

J is TRBJ1-1 and V is TRBV10-3, with TRBD1 as a possible D gene (5 bases). Germline values: CDR1 ENHRY, CDR2 SYGVKD. This CDR3 is built from 12 residues. CDR3 sequence reads: CAIGAALTEAFF. CDR3 DNA sequence: TGTGCAATCGGGGCAGCCCTAACTGAAGCTTTCTTT.

The chain uses TRBV30 and TRBJ1-2; D perhaps matches TRBD1 (5 bases). Deletions cut 5 bases from V and 8 bases from J, with 12 bases between. Per the germline V gene, CDR1 is GTSNPN and CDR2 is SVGIG (reference sequence). CDR3 length equals 11 residues. The CDR3 DNA reads as TGTGCCTGGGGGGGGATTGGCGGCTACACCTTC. It codes for CAWGGIGGYTF.

This clone has a single count. This chain uses TRBV28 with TRBJ1-3; D may be TRBD1 (5 bases). V gave up 5 bases and J gave up 3 bases, with 11 bases separating them. CDR3 length: 14 residues. Germline loops: CDR1 MDHEN, CDR2 SYDVKM. In DNA form, the CDR3 reads TGTGCCAGCAGTACTTACAGGAGTGGAAACACCATATATTTT. Translation gives CASSTYRSGNTIYF.

The J gene is TRBJ1-3, the V gene TRBV3-1 (or the pseudogene TRBV3-2); 9 bases agree with TRBD1. CDR3 size: 19 residues. V gave up 4 bases and J gave up 0 bases; unmatched junction bases: 13. CDR1 LGHDT and CDR2 YNNKEL come from the germline V gene (reference sequence). CDR3 protein: CASSRTGQGFRSSGNTIYF. DNA of the CDR3: TGTGCCAGCAGCCGGACGGGACAGGGTTTTCGAAGCTCTGGAAACACCATATATTTT.

The gene calls are TRBV5-5 and TRBJ1-1, with D perhaps matching TRBD1 (6 bases). Trimming pared 0 bases from V and 0 bases from J, leaving 9 bases between. This CDR3 region has 15 residues. Per the germline V gene, CDR1 is SGHKS and CDR2 is YYEKEE (reference sequence). CDR3 nucleotides: TGTGCCAGCAGCTTGGTGGACAGATTGAACACTGAAGCTTTCTTT. Its protein is CASSLVDRLNTEAFF. The variable domain in full, completed from reference TRBV5-5 and TRBJ1-1, reads DAGVTQSPTHLIKTRGQQVTLRCSPISGHKSVSWYQQVLGQGPQFIFQYYEKEERGRGNFPDRFSARQFPNYSSELNVNALLLGDSALYLCASSLVDRLNTEAFFGQGTRLTVV.

V is TRBV4-3 and J is TRBJ2-7; TRBD1 agrees at 7 bases. The CDR3 is 14 amino acids. CDR1 and CDR2 from the germline V gene are LGHNA and YSLEER. Losses at the gene ends were 1 base for V and 3 bases for J; bases not matched to a gene: 3. CDR3 bases: TGCGCCAGCAGCCAAGGTACAGGGGTCTACGAGCAGTACTTC. Protein: CASSQGTGVYEQYF.

The V and J genes are TRBV28 and TRBJ1-2, with a tentative D call TRBD1 (6 bases). The CDR3 extends over 14 amino acids. Deletions cut 2 bases from V and 7 bases from J, with 14 bases between. The germline CDR1 and CDR2 sequences are MDHEN and SYDVKM. CDR3 in DNA: TGTGCCAGCAGTTTAGTTCTGGGGGCCGGTGGCTACACCTTC. Translated, it gives CASSLVLGAGGYTF.

This chain joins TRBV6-1 and TRBJ2-5, with 10 bases that match TRBD1. After removal of 6 bases from V and 4 bases from J, the junction contained 8 bases not matched to a gene. Germline assignment: CDR1 MNHNS and CDR2 SASEGT. The CDR3 loop spans 15 amino acids. The CDR3 reads CASRTEGQGRETQYF. The CDR3 DNA sequence: TGTGCCAGCAGAACCGAGGGACAGGGGAGAGAGACCCAGTACTTC.

The V call is TRBV11-2, the J call TRBJ2-2; 9 bases agree with TRBD2. V shed 1 base and J 6 bases; nucleotides not matched to a gene: 6. The CDR3 has 16 amino acids. Germline-derived CDR1 and CDR2 are SGHAT and FQNNGV. CDR3 loop: CASSLAGVAGAGELFF. In DNA, the CDR3 is TGTGCCAGCAGCTTAGCGGGAGTAGCGGGGGCCGGGGAGCTGTTTTTT.

This chain links TRBV7-9 with TRBJ2-1; no definite D call. Trimming left V 3 bases short and J 9 bases short, with 12 bases between. CDR1 SEHNR and CDR2 FQNEAQ come from the germline V gene (reference sequence). The CDR3 length is 13 residues. CDR3 in DNA: TGTGCCAGCAGCTTTAGTACCGTCGGTGAGCAGTTCTTC. Translating gives CASSFSTVGEQFF. Based on the CDR3 plus reference TRBV7-9 and TRBJ2-1, the full variable domain is DTGVSQNPRHKITKRGQNVTFRCDPISEHNRLYWYRQTLGQGPEFLTYFQNEAQLEKSRLLSDRFSAERPKGSFSTLEIQRTEQGDSAMYLCASSFSTVGEQFFGPGTRLTVL.